These T cell receptor beta chains were read from a single sample in a study of T cell repertoires in cytomegalovirus infection. No antigens are known for them. TCRdb re-called the reads with MiXCR, one entry per CDR3 protein. Of under 150,000 distinct CDR3 sequences listed, 20% to 30% are singletons. The sample comprised PBMCs, sequenced either directly or after in vitro stimulation (not recorded which). All receptors come from a human donor in good health (CMV status not recorded). Some clones in this sample may be carry-over from other donors' samples. CDR3s include the opening cysteine and the closing phenylalanine or tryptophan. Fields, in order: V gene, clone size, J gene, D gene, CDR3 DNA, CDR3 protein. D genes are given only for firm matches. Only some rows state a clone size, as once, few, many or a class for expanded clones.

TRBV6-2/TRBV6-3,few,TRBJ2-1,TRBD2,TGTGCCAGCAGCGAAAGCGGGAGACCCTACAATGAGCAGTTCTTC,CASSESGRPYNEQFF
TRBV11-2,.,TRBJ1-1,.,TGTGCCAGCAGCATCCGGGAGGATACTGAAGCTTTCTTT,CASSIREDTEAFF
TRBV7-8,many,TRBJ2-5,TRBD1,TGTGCCAGCAGCCCCATCTTTCAGGGGGCGTCGGAGACCCAGTACTTC,CASSPIFQGASETQYF
TRBV7-9,many,TRBJ2-2,.,TGTGCCAGCAGCTTAGAGGGGGGGCTGTCGACCGAGCTGTTTTTT,CASSLEGGLSTELFF
TRBV7-9,few,TRBJ1-3,.,TGTGCCAGCAGCTTACAACTGACCTCTGGAAACACCATATATTTT,CASSLQLTSGNTIYF
TRBV11-3,few,TRBJ2-4,.,TGTGCCAGCAGCTTGGGGATAGGAGACATTCAGTACTTC,CASSLGIGDIQYF
TRBV4-1,few,TRBJ2-3,.,TGCGCCAGCAGCCAGGTCAGGAAAAGCACAGATACGCAGTATTTT,CASSQVRKSTDTQYF
TRBV7-2,many,TRBJ2-7,.,TGTGCCAGCAGCGGGACGGTCTACGAGCAGTACTTC,CASSGTVYEQYF
TRBV19,few,TRBJ1-2,TRBD1,TGTGCCAGTAGTATCGGACAGGGGCCGGGCTACACCTTC,CASSIGQGPGYTF
TRBV4-1,.,TRBJ1-4,.,TGCGCCAGCAGCCAGGGGCGGCACAAACTGTTTTTT,CASSQGRHKLFF
TRBV7-3,few,TRBJ1-1,.,TGTGCCAGCAGCTCCGGGTCGAACACTGAAGCTTTCTTT,CASSSGSNTEAFF
TRBV28,.,TRBJ2-7,TRBD2,TGTGCCAGCAGTTTCTCCGCGGGGGGACCCTACGAGCAGTACTTC,CASSFSAGGPYEQYF
TRBV29-1,.,TRBJ2-7,TRBD1,TGCAGCGTGAGGAGACAGGGGGCGAGTCACGAGCAGTACTTC,CSVRRQGASHEQYF
TRBV7-9,.,TRBJ2-5,.,TGTGCCAGCAGCTTAGATGGGCAGGCCGAAGAGACCCAGTACTTC,CASSLDGQAEETQYF
TRBV24-1,.,TRBJ2-1,.,TGTGCCACCAGTGACCCCGGCGGGGTCGATGAGCAGTTCTTC,CATSDPGGVDEQFF
TRBV4-3,few,TRBJ1-2,TRBD1,TGCGCCAGCAGCCAAGACCTTCAGGGGGCTAACTATGGCTACACCTTC,CASSQDLQGANYGYTF
TRBV4-3,.,TRBJ2-3,.,TGCGCCAGCAGCCAAGTTCACGGAAGAGGAGATACGCAGTATTTT,CASSQVHGRGDTQYF
TRBV6-2/TRBV6-3,.,TRBJ1-1,.,TGTGCCAGCAGCGGACGGCTGAACACTGAAGCTTTCTTT,CASSGRLNTEAFF